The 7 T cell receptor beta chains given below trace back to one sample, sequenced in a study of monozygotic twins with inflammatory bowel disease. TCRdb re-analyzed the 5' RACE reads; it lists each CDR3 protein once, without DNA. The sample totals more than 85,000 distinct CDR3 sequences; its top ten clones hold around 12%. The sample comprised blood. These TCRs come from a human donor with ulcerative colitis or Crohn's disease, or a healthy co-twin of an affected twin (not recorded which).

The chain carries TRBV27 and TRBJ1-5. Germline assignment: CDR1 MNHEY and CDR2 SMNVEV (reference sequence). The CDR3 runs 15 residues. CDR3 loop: CASSLGGRSNQPQHF.

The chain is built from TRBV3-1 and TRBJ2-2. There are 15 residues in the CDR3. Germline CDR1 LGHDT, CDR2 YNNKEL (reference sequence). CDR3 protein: CASSQEISKTGELFF.

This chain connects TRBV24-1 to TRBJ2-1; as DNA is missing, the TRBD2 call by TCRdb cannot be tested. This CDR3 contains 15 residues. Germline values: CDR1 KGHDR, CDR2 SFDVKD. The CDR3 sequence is CATLSREAPWDEQFF.

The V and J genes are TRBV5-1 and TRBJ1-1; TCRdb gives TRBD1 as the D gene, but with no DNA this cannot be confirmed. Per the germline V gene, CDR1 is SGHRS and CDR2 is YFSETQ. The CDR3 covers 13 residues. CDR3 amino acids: CASSLNRDAEAFF.

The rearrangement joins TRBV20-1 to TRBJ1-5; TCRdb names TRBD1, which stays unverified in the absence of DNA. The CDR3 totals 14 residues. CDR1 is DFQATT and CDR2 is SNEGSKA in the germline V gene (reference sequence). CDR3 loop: CSARTGGDNQPQHF.

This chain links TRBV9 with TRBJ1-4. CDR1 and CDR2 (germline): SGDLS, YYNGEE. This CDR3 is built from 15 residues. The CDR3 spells CASSRSGSTNEKLFF.

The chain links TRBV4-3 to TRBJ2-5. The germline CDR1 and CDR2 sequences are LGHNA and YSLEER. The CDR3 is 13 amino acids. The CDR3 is CASSQTWQGTQYF.